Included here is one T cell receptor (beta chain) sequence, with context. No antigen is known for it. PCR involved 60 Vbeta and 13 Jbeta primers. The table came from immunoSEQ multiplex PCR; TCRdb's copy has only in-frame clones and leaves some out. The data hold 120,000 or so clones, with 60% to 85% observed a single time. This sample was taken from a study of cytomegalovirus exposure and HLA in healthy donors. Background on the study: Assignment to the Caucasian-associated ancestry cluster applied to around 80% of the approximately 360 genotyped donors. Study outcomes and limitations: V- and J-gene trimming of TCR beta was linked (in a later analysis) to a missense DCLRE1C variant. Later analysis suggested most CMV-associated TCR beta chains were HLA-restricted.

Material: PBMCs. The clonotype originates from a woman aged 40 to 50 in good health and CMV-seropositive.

The CDR3 here is CASSEGTVQETQYF. DNA of the CDR3: TGTGCCAGCAGTGAAGGGACAGTCCAAGAGACCCAGTACTTC. This rearrangement joins TRBV6-1 to TRBJ2-5; D might be TRBD1 (6 bases). Germline V gene data show CDR1 as MNHNS and CDR2 as SASEGT. The CDR3 extends over 14 amino acids. V lost 1 base and J 1 base, leaving 7 bases between the germline ends.